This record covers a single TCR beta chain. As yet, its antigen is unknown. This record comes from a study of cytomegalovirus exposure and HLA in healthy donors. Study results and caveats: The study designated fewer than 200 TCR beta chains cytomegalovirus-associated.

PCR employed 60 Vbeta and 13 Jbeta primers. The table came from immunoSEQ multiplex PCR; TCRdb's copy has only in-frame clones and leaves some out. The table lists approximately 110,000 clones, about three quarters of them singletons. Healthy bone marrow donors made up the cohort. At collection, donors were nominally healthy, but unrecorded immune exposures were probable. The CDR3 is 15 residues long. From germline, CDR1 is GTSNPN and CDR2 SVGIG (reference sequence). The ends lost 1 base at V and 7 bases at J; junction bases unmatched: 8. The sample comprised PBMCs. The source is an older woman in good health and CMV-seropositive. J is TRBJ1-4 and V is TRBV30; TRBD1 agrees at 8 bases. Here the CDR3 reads CAWSATGAVGEKLFF. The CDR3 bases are TGTGCCTGGAGTGCGACAGGGGCGGTAGGTGAAAAACTGTTTTTT.